This T cell receptor (beta chain) derives from a study of blood T cell repertoires in COVID-19. V shed 5 bases, J shed 1 base, and the junction held 4 bases outside the gene matches. In germline, CDR1 is MNHEY, CDR2 SMNVEV (reference sequence). The CDR3 is 15 amino acids. Measured with immunoSEQ multiplex PCR; TCRdb has only the in-frame clones, and not every one. The data show 80,000 to 130,000 clones, about 86% seen once. The cohort comprised adults aged roughly 18 to 100 years residing in approximately 25 US areas. The receptor was isolated from a woman between 50 and 59 years old who had recovered from COVID-19. V and J are TRBV27 and TRBJ1-3; 8 bases agree with TRBD1. The specimen sequenced was PBMCs or T cells enriched from blood (not recorded which). The CDR3 DNA reads as TGTGCCAGCAGTCGGGACAGGAGTTCTGGAAACACCATATATTTT. Protein sequence: CASSRDRSSGNTIYF.